Listed below are T cell receptor beta chains from one sample, sequenced in a study of PD-1 blockade in classical Hodgkin lymphoma. Sequencing was performed with immunoSEQ multiplex PCR; in TCRdb, only in-frame clones are kept and a portion is missing. This table has about 110,000 clones, 80% to 90% appearing once. The source material was peripheral blood mononuclear cells (PBMCs), sampled before the second cycle of nivolumab. The origin of the receptors is a human donor with classical Hodgkin lymphoma. Both conserved end residues are part of each CDR3. Fields, in order: D gene, V gene, J gene, clone size, CDR3 DNA, CDR3 protein. The D gene is left open where the match is weak. Some rows have no size entry. The others give once, few or many, or a class for an expanded clone.

D gene: .; V gene: TRBV11-1; J gene: TRBJ2-5; clone size: .; CDR3 DNA: TGTGCCAGCAGCCTACTTCAAGAGACCCAGTACTTC; CDR3 protein: CASSLLQETQYF
D gene: .; V gene: TRBV14; J gene: TRBJ2-7; clone size: .; CDR3 DNA: TGTGCCAGCAGCCAAGGTCGGTCCTCCTACGAGCAGTACTTC; CDR3 protein: CASSQGRSSYEQYF
D gene: .; V gene: TRBV18; J gene: TRBJ2-3; clone size: .; CDR3 DNA: TGTGCCAGCTCACGGGACCTCGGGGTTAGCACAGATACGCAGTATTTT; CDR3 protein: CASSRDLGVSTDTQYF
D gene: .; V gene: TRBV4-1; J gene: TRBJ2-4; clone size: .; CDR3 DNA: TGCGCCAGCAGCCAAGCGGGACTCATCCCAGCCAAAAACATTCAGTACTTC; CDR3 protein: CASSQAGLIPAKNIQYF
D gene: .; V gene: TRBV9; J gene: TRBJ1-2; clone size: once; CDR3 DNA: TGTGCCAGCAGCACCCTCGGGGGCTACACCTTC; CDR3 protein: CASSTLGGYTF
D gene: .; V gene: TRBV5-6; J gene: TRBJ1-3; clone size: .; CDR3 DNA: TGTGCCAGCAGCTTGATCGCAGCCTCTGGAAACACCATATATTTT; CDR3 protein: CASSLIAASGNTIYF
D gene: .; V gene: TRBV4-1; J gene: TRBJ1-2; clone size: .; CDR3 DNA: TGCGCCAGCAGCCAAGTGGTCAGCCCACCGACTCTGGGCTTC; CDR3 protein: CASSQVVSPPTLGF
D gene: .; V gene: TRBV19; J gene: TRBJ1-5; clone size: once; CDR3 DNA: TGTGCCAGTAGTATAAACGGGGGAATGAGCAATCAGCCCCAGCATTTT; CDR3 protein: CASSINGGMSNQPQHF
D gene: .; V gene: TRBV30; J gene: TRBJ1-1; clone size: .; CDR3 DNA: TGTGCCTGGAGTGTGCCCTCCGGGGGCTACACTGAAGCTTTCTTT; CDR3 protein: CAWSVPSGGYTEAFF
D gene: .; V gene: TRBV25-1; J gene: TRBJ2-7; clone size: .; CDR3 DNA: TGTGCCAGCAGTGGCCGGGCTCCACCCCACTACGAGCAGTACTTC; CDR3 protein: CASSGRAPPHYEQYF
D gene: .; V gene: TRBV28; J gene: TRBJ2-5; clone size: .; CDR3 DNA: TGTGCCAGCTGGGGCGACCAAGAGACCCAGTACTTC; CDR3 protein: CASWGDQETQYF
D gene: .; V gene: TRBV5-4; J gene: TRBJ2-5; clone size: .; CDR3 DNA: TGTGCCATCACCCATGAGGAGACCCAGTACTTC; CDR3 protein: CAITHEETQYF
D gene: TRBD1; V gene: TRBV28; J gene: TRBJ1-5; clone size: .; CDR3 DNA: TGTGCCAGCACCACGACAGGGGCCCACAATCAGCCCCAGCATTTT; CDR3 protein: CASTTTGAHNQPQHF
D gene: .; V gene: TRBV18; J gene: TRBJ2-5; clone size: .; CDR3 DNA: TGTGCCAGCTCACGCGGGTTCCAAGAGACCCAGTACTTC; CDR3 protein: CASSRGFQETQYF
D gene: .; V gene: TRBV30; J gene: TRBJ2-7; clone size: .; CDR3 DNA: TGTGCCTGGACTCCGTTTGGACAGTCCTACGAGCAGTACTTC; CDR3 protein: CAWTPFGQSYEQYF
D gene: .; V gene: TRBV7-9; J gene: TRBJ2-7; clone size: .; CDR3 DNA: TGTGCCAGCAGAAGCGGTACCGACTACGAGCAGTACTTC; CDR3 protein: CASRSGTDYEQYF
D gene: TRBD2; V gene: TRBV4-3; J gene: TRBJ2-7; clone size: .; CDR3 DNA: TGCGCCAGCAGCAGAGAGACTAGCGGCTCCTACGAGCAGTACTTC; CDR3 protein: CASSRETSGSYEQYF
D gene: TRBD2; V gene: TRBV7-2; J gene: TRBJ2-7; clone size: .; CDR3 DNA: TGTGCCAGCAGCTCGGGACTAGCGATTGCCTACGAGCAGTACTTC; CDR3 protein: CASSSGLAIAYEQYF
D gene: .; V gene: TRBV10-3; J gene: TRBJ2-7; clone size: .; CDR3 DNA: TGTGCCATCAGTGAGTCCGCGGAAACCTACGAGCAGTACTTC; CDR3 protein: CAISESAETYEQYF
D gene: .; V gene: TRBV6-6; J gene: TRBJ2-7; clone size: .; CDR3 DNA: TGTGCCAGCAGTTCAACGCAGGGTAAAGCCGCCTACGAGCAGTACTTC; CDR3 protein: CASSSTQGKAAYEQYF
D gene: .; V gene: TRBV7-9; J gene: TRBJ1-2; clone size: .; CDR3 DNA: TGTGCCAGCAGCTTCGACGGAGATTTCTATGGCTACACCTTC; CDR3 protein: CASSFDGDFYGYTF
D gene: .; V gene: TRBV7-8; J gene: TRBJ1-1; clone size: .; CDR3 DNA: TGTGCCAGCAGCTTAGATGGCGGACCGGGGGATCACACTGAAGCTTTCTTT; CDR3 protein: CASSLDGGPGDHTEAFF